These T cell receptor beta chains were read from a single sample in a study of blood T cell repertoires in COVID-19. Repertoires were generated with immunoSEQ multiplex PCR, while TCRdb's copy carries only in-frame clones and drops some. The data show roughly 220,000 clones, 88% seen once. What was sequenced was PBMCs or T cells enriched from blood (not recorded which). Source of these receptors: a woman aged 25 to 39 who had recovered from COVID-19. CDR3s include the opening cysteine and the closing phenylalanine or tryptophan. Fields, in order: D gene, clone size, V gene, J gene, CDR3 protein, CDR3 DNA. D genes are given only for firm matches. Expanded clones are given a class, and other clones once, few, many or no size at all.

-	-	TRBV7-3	TRBJ2-6	CASRLTGNGANVLTF	TGTGCCAGCAGGCTAACAGGGAATGGGGCCAACGTCCTGACTTTC
TRBD2	-	TRBV9	TRBJ2-7	CASSLSGGPSYEQYF	TGTGCCAGCAGCCTGAGCGGGGGACCTTCCTACGAGCAGTACTTC
TRBD1	-	TRBV10-3	TRBJ2-1	CAISDPGDRGNEQFF	TGTGCCATCAGTGACCCCGGCGACAGGGGGAATGAGCAGTTCTTC
TRBD1	few	TRBV19	TRBJ1-1	CASTTWTGLSNTEAFF	TGTGCCAGTACCACCTGGACAGGTTTGTCGAACACTGAAGCTTTCTTT
-	once	TRBV6-1	TRBJ1-2	CASSEVARVNYGYTF	TGTGCCAGCAGTGAAGTCGCCAGGGTTAACTATGGCTACACCTTC
-	few	TRBV12-5	TRBJ1-1	CASGLLLNTEAFF	TGTGCTAGTGGTTTGCTACTAAACACTGAAGCTTTCTTT
TRBD1	-	TRBV18	TRBJ1-6	CASSPLGQENSPLHF	TGTGCCAGCTCACCGCTGGGACAGGAGAATTCACCCCTCCACTTT
TRBD2	-	TRBV7-3	TRBJ2-1	CASSLSGTSEVDEQFF	TGTGCCAGCAGCTTGTCCGGGACTAGCGAGGTGGATGAGCAGTTCTTC
TRBD1	-	TRBV5-1	TRBJ1-2	CASSLIGQVSYGYTF	TGCGCCAGCAGCTTGATAGGACAGGTCAGCTATGGCTACACCTTC
TRBD1	-	TRBV9	TRBJ2-2	CASTGTGGTGELFF	TGTGCCAGCACCGGGACAGGGGGCACCGGGGAGCTGTTTTTT
-	-	TRBV2	TRBJ1-1	CASSDHREMNTEAFF	TGTGCCAGCAGTGACCACAGGGAGATGAACACTGAAGCTTTCTTT
-	-	TRBV19	TRBJ1-3	CASTRRQAEGTIYF	TGTGCCAGTACCCGTCGCCAGGCCGAGGGCACCATATATTTT
TRBD1	-	TRBV29-1	TRBJ2-3	CSVEEQGGRTDTQYF	TGCAGCGTTGAAGAACAGGGGGGCCGAACAGATACGCAGTATTTT
TRBD1	-	TRBV12-3/TRBV12-4	TRBJ1-2	CASSLTGGDGYTF	TGTGCCAGCAGTTTAACAGGGGGCGATGGCTACACCTTC
-	-	TRBV3-1/TRBV3-2	TRBJ2-1	CASSPGGVAVLEQFF	TGTGCCAGCAGCCCCGGGGGAGTAGCGGTACTTGAGCAGTTCTTC
-	-	TRBV3-1/TRBV3-2	TRBJ1-1	CASSNVGAPNTEAFF	TGTGCCAGCAGCAACGTTGGGGCACCTAACACTGAAGCTTTCTTT
TRBD1	-	TRBV12-5	TRBJ2-1	CASAPGQDRSNEQFF	TGTGCTAGTGCCCCGGGACAGGATAGGAGCAATGAGCAGTTCTTC
TRBD1	once	TRBV5-4	TRBJ1-4	CASSQRTGLEKLFF	TGTGCCAGCAGCCAACGGACAGGTCTTGAAAAACTGTTTTTT
-	-	TRBV3-1/TRBV3-2	TRBJ1-3	CASSHTGNTIYF	TGTGCCAGCAGCCACACTGGAAACACCATATATTTT
-	-	TRBV9	TRBJ2-3	CASSVVAGPTDTQYF	TGTGCCAGCAGCGTAGTGGCAGGGCCCACAGATACGCAGTATTTT
-	once	TRBV6-5	TRBJ1-2	CASSYGRNYGYTF	TGTGCCAGCAGTTACGGCAGAAACTATGGCTACACCTTC
TRBD1	-	TRBV6-5	TRBJ1-2	CASSYIRTGGNYGYTF	TGTGCCAGCAGTTATATTAGGACAGGGGGTAACTATGGCTACACCTTC
-	-	TRBV7-8	TRBJ2-7	CASSPLVGASYEQYF	TGTGCCAGCAGCCCCCTGGTGGGGGCCTCCTACGAGCAGTACTTC
TRBD1	-	TRBV3-1/TRBV3-2	TRBJ1-1	CASSQDPDREAFF	TGTGCCAGCAGCCAAGATCCGGACAGGGAAGCTTTCTTT
-	-	TRBV4-2	TRBJ1-2	CASSQDPGGKRNYGYTF	TGTGCCAGCAGCCAAGATCCCGGTGGTAAGCGGAACTATGGCTACACCTTC
TRBD1	-	TRBV5-4	TRBJ2-7	CASSLDTGGFNEQYF	TGTGCCAGCAGCTTGGATACAGGGGGCTTTAACGAGCAGTACTTC
-	-	TRBV7-2	TRBJ1-2	CASSLARENYGYTF	TGTGCCAGCAGCTTAGCGCGGGAAAACTATGGCTACACCTTC
-	-	TRBV19	TRBJ1-3	CASESGTPSLKYF	TGTGCCAGTGAATCCGGGACTCCCTCGCTTAAATATTTT
-	-	TRBV4-1	TRBJ2-5	CASSQDYRETQYF	TGCGCCAGCAGCCAAGACTACAGAGAGACCCAGTACTTC